This TCR beta chain is from a study of OX40 agonist ivuxolimab in advanced cancers. Measured with immunoSEQ multiplex PCR; TCRdb has only the in-frame clones, and not every one. The table has tens of thousands of clones, around 87% seen once. With V trimmed by 6 bases and J by 0 bases, 12 bases remained unmatched. The germline V gene encodes CDR1 SGHNT and CDR2 YENEEA. The CDR3 is made up of 19 amino acids. This specimen consisted of CD4+ or CD8+ T cells sorted from blood, obtained in a trial of the OX40 agonist ivuxolimab. The chain joins TRBV11-3 to TRBJ1-6; TRBD1 matches at 9 bases. The TCR originated in an adult with an advanced solid tumor such as melanoma, head and neck, liver or kidney cancer. The CDR3, as DNA: TGTGCCAGCAGTCCATCCCTAGAGACAGGGGGCTCCTATAATTCACCCCTCCACTTT. Protein product: CASSPSLETGGSYNSPLHF. The full variable domain, rest sourced from reference TRBV11-3 and TRBJ1-6, is EAGVVQSPRYKIIEKKQPVAFWCNPISGHNTLYWYLQNLGQGPELLIRYENEEAVDDSQLPKDRFSAERLKGVDSTLKIQPAELGDSAVYLCASSPSLETGGSYNSPLHFGNGTRLTVT.